A single T cell receptor beta chain is shown here with its context. Antigen: not known. RNA, once extracted, was reverse transcribed into cDNA for use as the sequencing template. Assay: immunoSEQ multiplex PCR; the TCRdb copy retains only in-frame clones and omits some. Of around 140,000 clones listed, 40% to 65% are singletons. The CDR3 loop spans 13 amino acids. Losses at the gene ends were 6 bases for V and 3 bases for J; bases not matched to a gene: 5. The V gene's germline CDR1 is SQVTM and CDR2 ANQGSEA. The data belong to a study of CD8+ T cells in alopecia areata. Study-level background: Each day, treated patients took oral tofacitinib twice, at 5 to 10 mg per dose. Study results and limitations: Lesional scalp, notably in alopecia totalis/universalis, had clonality above that of normal scalp. TCR sharing across patients was less clear than in mice, possibly HLA-related.

Researchers took lesional scalp punch biopsies and peripheral blood from people who were alopecia areata patients. The material was CD4+ T cells sorted from blood, obtained at week 0. This chain links TRBV29-1 with TRBJ2-7, with TRBD1 matching 10 bases. This clonotype was obtained from a human donor with alopecia areata. The CDR3 is CSVGQGTVYEQYF. CDR3 DNA: TGCAGCGTGGGACAGGGGACCGTCTACGAGCAGTACTTC.